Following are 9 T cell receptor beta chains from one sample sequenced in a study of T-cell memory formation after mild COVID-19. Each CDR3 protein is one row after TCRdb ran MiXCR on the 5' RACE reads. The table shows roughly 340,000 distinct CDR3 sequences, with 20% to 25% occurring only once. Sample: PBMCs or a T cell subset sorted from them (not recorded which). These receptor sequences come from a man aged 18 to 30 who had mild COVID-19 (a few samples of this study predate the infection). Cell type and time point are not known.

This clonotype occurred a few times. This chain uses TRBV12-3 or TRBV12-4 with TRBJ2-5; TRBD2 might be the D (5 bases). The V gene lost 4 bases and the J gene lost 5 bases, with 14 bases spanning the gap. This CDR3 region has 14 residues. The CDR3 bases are TGTGCCAGCAGTTCCCCGTCGGGATGGGAGACCCAGTACTTC. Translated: CASSSPSGWETQYF.

The CDR3 spells CASSFRSGGNTGELFF. CDR3 DNA: TGTGCCAGCAGCTTCCGGAGCGGGGGGAACACCGGGGAGCTGTTTTTT. The V call is TRBV7-2, the J call TRBJ2-2; 8 positions match TRBD2. The CDR3 spans 16 residues. Looked up from germline, CDR1 is SGHTA and CDR2 is FQGNSA. The junction had 4 bases not matched to a gene; V was cut back by 3 bases and J by 1 base. The whole variable domain, filled in from reference TRBV7-2 and TRBJ2-2, reads GAGVSQSPSNKVTEKGKDVELRCDPISGHTALYWYRQSLGQGLEFLIYFQGNSAPDKSGLPSDRFSAERTGGSVSTLTIQRTQQEDSAVYLCASSFRSGGNTGELFFGEGSRLTVL.

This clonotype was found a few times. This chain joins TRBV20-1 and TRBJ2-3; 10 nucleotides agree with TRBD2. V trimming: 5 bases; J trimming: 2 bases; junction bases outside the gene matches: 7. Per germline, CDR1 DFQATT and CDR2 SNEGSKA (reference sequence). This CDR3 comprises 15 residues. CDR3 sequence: CSARSGGHSTDTQYF. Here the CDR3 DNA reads TGCAGTGCTCGTAGCGGGGGGCACTCCACAGATACGCAGTATTTT.

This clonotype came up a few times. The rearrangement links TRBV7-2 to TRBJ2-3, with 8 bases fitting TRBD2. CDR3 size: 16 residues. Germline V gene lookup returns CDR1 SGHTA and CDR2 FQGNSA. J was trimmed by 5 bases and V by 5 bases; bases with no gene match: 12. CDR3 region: CASSRVASGGIDTQYF. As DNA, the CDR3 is TGTGCCAGCAGCCGCGTTGCCAGCGGGGGAATAGATACGCAGTATTTT. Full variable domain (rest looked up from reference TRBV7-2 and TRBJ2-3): GAGVSQSPSNKVTEKGKDVELRCDPISGHTALYWYRQSLGQGLEFLIYFQGNSAPDKSGLPSDRFSAERTGGSVSTLTIQRTQQEDSAVYLCASSRVASGGIDTQYFGPGTRLTVL.

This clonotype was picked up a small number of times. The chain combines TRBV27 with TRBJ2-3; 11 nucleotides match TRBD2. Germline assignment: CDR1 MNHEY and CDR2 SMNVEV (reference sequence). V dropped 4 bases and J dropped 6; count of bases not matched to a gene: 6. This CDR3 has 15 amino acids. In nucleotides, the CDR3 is TGTGCCAGCAGTTCTTGGCTAGCGGGGGGTGATACGCAGTATTTT. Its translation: CASSSWLAGGDTQYF.

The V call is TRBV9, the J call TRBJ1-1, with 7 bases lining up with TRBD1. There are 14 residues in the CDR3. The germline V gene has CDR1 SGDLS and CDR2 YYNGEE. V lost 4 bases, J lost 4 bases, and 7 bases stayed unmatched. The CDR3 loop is CASSQGGRGTEAFF. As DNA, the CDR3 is TGTGCCAGCAGCCAAGGGGGCAGGGGCACTGAAGCTTTCTTT.

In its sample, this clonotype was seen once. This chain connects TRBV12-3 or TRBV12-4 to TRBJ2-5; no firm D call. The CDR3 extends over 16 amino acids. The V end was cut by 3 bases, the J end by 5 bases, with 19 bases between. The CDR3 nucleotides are TGTGCCAGCAGTTTCACCCGCGTCCGGATGGTGGAGACCCAGTACTTC. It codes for CASSFTRVRMVETQYF.

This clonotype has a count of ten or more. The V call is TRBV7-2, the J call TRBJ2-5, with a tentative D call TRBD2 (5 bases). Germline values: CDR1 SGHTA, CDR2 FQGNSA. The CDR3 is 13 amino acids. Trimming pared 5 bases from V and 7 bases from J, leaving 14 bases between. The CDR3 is CASSPAGAGTQYF. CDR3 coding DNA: TGTGCCAGCAGCCCCGCGGGCGCCGGGACCCAGTACTTC.

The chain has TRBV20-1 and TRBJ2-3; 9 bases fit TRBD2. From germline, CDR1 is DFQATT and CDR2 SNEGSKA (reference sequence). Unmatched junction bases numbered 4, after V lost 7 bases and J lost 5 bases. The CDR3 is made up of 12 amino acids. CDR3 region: CSGTTSGDTQYF. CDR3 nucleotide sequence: TGCAGTGGTACGACTAGCGGAGATACGCAGTATTTT.